The 28 T cell receptor beta chains presented below share a single source sample, sequenced in a study of blood T cell repertoires in COVID-19 (dated by TCRdb to the early 2020s). Receptors were amplified or captured by the immunoSEQ multiplex PCR assay. The source is immuneACCESS, and TCRdb retained only in-frame sequences with V and J called. Part of the clones is not carried over; for the studies checked, unresolved V genes explain less than half of this, and the remainder is unexplained. For this sample the table gives some 410,000 clones, of which around nine tenths were detected only once. The ten largest clones represent around 0.95% of the sample. Sequenced: PBMCs or T cells enriched from blood (not recorded which). The receptor source for this set is a woman under 40 with acute COVID-19.

This clone was detected only once. The chain is built from TRBV18 and TRBJ2-7; TRBD1 matches 8 bases. Germline-derived CDR1 and CDR2 are KGHSH and LQKENI. The CDR3 length is 17 residues. J gave up 8 bases and V 3 bases, and 18 bases lay outside the gene matches. The CDR3 nucleotides read TGTGCCAGCTCACCCCCCCCCGGACAGGGTAAATCCTCCCAGCAGTACTTC. Protein sequence: CASSPPPGQGKSSQQYF.

The rearrangement joins TRBV30 to TRBJ2-7; 8 nucleotides align to TRBD1. Germline V gene lookup returns CDR1 GTSNPN and CDR2 SVGIG (reference sequence). This CDR3 is 17 amino acids long. The V segment lost 3 bases and the J segment 0 bases; nucleotides outside the gene matches: 13. CDR3 in DNA: TGTGCCTGGAGGAGTATCGGACAGGGACCCAGCTCCTACGAGCAGTACTTC. It yields the protein CAWRSIGQGPSSYEQYF.

The J gene is TRBJ2-2, the V gene TRBV27; 12 nucleotides line up with TRBD2. This CDR3 is 17 amino acids long. Germline assignment: CDR1 MNHEY and CDR2 SMNVEV (reference sequence). V lost 2 bases, J lost 4 bases, and 5 bases stayed unmatched. CDR3 sequence reads: CASSLLLAGGGTGELFF. For the CDR3, the DNA is TGTGCCAGCAGTTTACTTCTAGCGGGGGGGGGCACCGGGGAGCTGTTTTTT.

The chain couples TRBV10-2 to TRBJ1-5, with 7 nucleotides matching TRBD1. Trimming cost V 6 bases and J 5 bases; bases outside gene matches: 10. CDR3 length: 15 residues. The V gene's germline CDR1 is WSHSY and CDR2 SAAADI. In DNA form, the CDR3 reads TGCGCCAGCAGGGCCGGGACAGCGGACCATCAGCCCCAGCATTTT. Translation gives CASRAGTADHQPQHF.

V usage is TRBV7-2 and J usage is TRBJ1-2, with D maybe TRBD1 (6 bases). Germline V gene sequence: CDR1 SGHTA, CDR2 FQGNSA. The V end lost 6 bases, the J end lost 5 bases, and 16 bases lay between the germline ends. The CDR3 extends over 14 amino acids. CDR3 sequence reads: CASRYRVPGYGYTF. CDR3 in DNA: TGTGCCAGCAGATACAGGGTTCCGGGGTATGGCTACACCTTC.

This clone was observed once. This chain uses TRBV24-1 with TRBJ2-2; 9 bases match TRBD1. The CDR3 sequence is 20 residues long. The germline gives CDR1 KGHDR, CDR2 SFDVKD. V was clipped by 2 bases and J by 6 bases; unmatched bases: 18. The CDR3 reads CATSDYEVEGQGFFPGELFF. In DNA form, the CDR3 reads TGTGCCACCAGTGATTACGAGGTAGAGGGACAGGGTTTTTTTCCCGGGGAGCTGTTTTTT.

This chain joins TRBV2 and TRBJ2-5, with D perhaps TRBD1 (6 bases). V dropped 6 bases and J dropped 0 bases, with 11 bases sitting between them. The germline V gene has CDR1 SNHLY and CDR2 FYNNEI. CDR3 size: 14 residues. The CDR3 region has the DNA TGTGCCAGCAGGTACAGGGAGTACCAAGAGACCCAGTACTTC. Amino acid sequence: CASRYREYQETQYF.

This sequence joins TRBV4-1 and TRBJ2-4; TRBD1 matches at 8 bases. Looked up from germline, CDR1 is MGHRA and CDR2 is YSYEKL. The CDR3 is made up of 17 amino acids. The J segment lost 1 base and the V segment lost 3 bases, leaving 8 bases of the junction unmatched. CDR3 in DNA: TGCGCCAGCAGCCACGTAGGGACAGGATCCGCCAAAAACATTCAGTACTTC. Amino acid sequence: CASSHVGTGSAKNIQYF.

V is TRBV19 and J is TRBJ2-3; D might be TRBD2 (5 bases). This CDR3 region has 15 residues. V lost 10 bases and J 2 bases, leaving 19 bases between the germline ends. Germline values: CDR1 LNHDA, CDR2 SQIVND (reference sequence). The CDR3 sequence is CATKNRLAPTDTQYF. For the CDR3, the DNA is TGTGCCACCAAAAATCGTCTAGCTCCCACAGATACGCAGTATTTT.

V gene TRBV9 combines with J gene TRBJ1-3, with 7 bases aligning to TRBD1. From germline, CDR1 is SGDLS and CDR2 YYNGEE. The CDR3 length is 16 residues. Trimming cost V 4 bases and J 0 bases; bases outside gene matches: 7. In DNA, the CDR3 is TGTGCCAGCAGCCCAGGGGGTCGATTCTCTGGAAACACCATATATTTT. It specifies CASSPGGRFSGNTIYF.

This chain uses TRBV4-1 with TRBJ1-5; D unclear. Germline values: CDR1 MGHRA, CDR2 YSYEKL. The CDR3 covers 14 residues. The germline V and J ends were trimmed by 0 bases and 4 bases, with 7 bases remaining between them. CDR3 in DNA: TGCGCCAGCAGCCAAGATCCGACTAATCAGCCCCAGCATTTT. Protein product: CASSQDPTNQPQHF.

The chain uses TRBV2 and TRBJ1-4; 8 bases match TRBD1. Germline lookup yields CDR1 SNHLY and CDR2 FYNNEI. This CDR3 has 15 residues. V shed 8 bases, J shed 3 bases, and the junction held 8 bases outside the gene matches. The CDR3 DNA reads as TGTGCCAGCCTGGGAGGACAGGGCTCTAATGAAAAACTGTTTTTT. Protein: CASLGGQGSNEKLFF.

This CDR3 reads CASSHHTGYNEQFF. Written as DNA, the CDR3 is TGTGCCAGCAGCCACCACACGGGCTACAATGAGCAGTTCTTC. V and J are TRBV3-1 (or the pseudogene TRBV3-2) and TRBJ2-1; D unresolved. This CDR3 has 14 amino acids. Germline CDR1 is LGHDT and CDR2 is YNNKEL (reference sequence). V lost 3 bases, J lost 3 bases, and 9 bases lay in between.

The chain joins TRBV19 to TRBJ2-2; 7 nucleotides line up with TRBD1. V gave up 4 bases and J gave up 4 bases; unmatched junction bases: 9. The CDR3 runs to 16 residues. Germline assignment: CDR1 LNHDA and CDR2 SQIVND (reference sequence). The CDR3 nucleotides are TGTGCCAGTAGTAACAGGGGATCCGCGGTCACCGGGGAGCTGTTTTTT. It yields the protein CASSNRGSAVTGELFF.

This clone appeared a single time. V and J are TRBV7-2 and TRBJ1-6; 7 nucleotides match TRBD1. The CDR3 totals 17 residues. The V and J ends lost 5 bases and 4 bases, in that order; junction bases with no gene match: 11. Per the germline V gene, CDR1 is SGHTA and CDR2 is FQGNSA. CDR3 residues: CASSPYIRDSYNSPLHF. CDR3 DNA sequence: TGTGCCAGCAGCCCCTATATACGGGACAGTTATAATTCACCCCTCCACTTT.

This chain uses TRBV4-1 with TRBJ2-6; TRBD2 is a possible D gene (7 bases). The CDR3 totals 17 residues. Germline CDR1 and CDR2: MGHRA and YSYEKL. The V end lost 4 bases, the J end lost 4 bases, and 17 bases lay between the germline ends. The CDR3 bases are TGCGCCAGCAGCCCCGAGGCGGGGGCAGGAGGGGCCAACGTCCTGACTTTC. It specifies CASSPEAGAGGANVLTF.

The genes are TRBV9 and TRBJ1-3, with D perhaps TRBD1 (6 bases). V was pared by 0 bases and J by 6 bases, with 13 bases between. The CDR3 consists of 15 residues. CDR1 and CDR2 from the germline V gene are SGDLS and YYNGEE. CDR3 in amino acids: CASSVEDSLINTIYF. The CDR3 DNA sequence: TGTGCCAGCAGCGTAGAGGACAGCCTAATAAACACCATATATTTT.

This chain connects TRBV3-1 (or the pseudogene TRBV3-2) to TRBJ1-2, with D unresolved. V was shortened by 5 bases and J by 4 bases, with 14 bases between the two germline ends. The germline CDR1 and CDR2 sequences are LGHDT and YNNKEL (reference sequence). This CDR3 has 14 residues. CDR3 DNA: TGTGCCAGCAGCTTCACCTCATCGGGCTATGGCTACACCTTC. As protein: CASSFTSSGYGYTF.

The rearrangement joins TRBV28 to TRBJ2-7; D not resolved. Trimming left V 3 bases short and J 3 bases short, with 9 bases between. The CDR3 extends over 13 amino acids. The germline V gene encodes CDR1 MDHEN and CDR2 SYDVKM. Here the CDR3 reads CASSLPPGYEQYF. The CDR3 DNA reads as TGTGCCAGCAGTTTGCCCCCAGGCTACGAGCAGTACTTC.

Notes on this clone: The sample contains more than one DNA sequence encoding this CDR3. The CDR3 sequence: CASSLAGGGWETQYF. CDR3 DNA: TGTGCCAGCAGCTTAGCGGGGGGTGGCTGGGAGACCCAGTACTTC. This chain connects TRBV7-3 to TRBJ2-5; 8 bases map to TRBD2. After removal of 2 bases from V and 5 bases from J, the junction contained 7 bases not matched to a gene. CDR1 and CDR2 from the germline V gene are SGHTA and FQGTGA. The CDR3 is made up of 15 amino acids.

The CDR3 DNA reads TGCGCCAGCAGCCTTAGCACAGATACGCAGTATTTT. This codes for CASSLSTDTQYF. This chain uses TRBV5-1 with TRBJ2-3; D uncertain. In germline, CDR1 is SGHRS, CDR2 YFSETQ. CDR3 length: 12 residues. Trimming took off 4 bases at V and 0 bases at J, with 3 bases between the two ends.

This clone was detected a few times. V usage is TRBV4-2 and J usage is TRBJ1-2, with a weak D call TRBD1 (5 bases). Per germline, CDR1 LGHNA and CDR2 YNFKEQ. There are 14 residues in the CDR3. Trimming removed 5 bases from V and 4 bases from J, with 14 bases in between. CDR3: CASSKSQGGYGYTF. For the CDR3, the DNA is TGTGCCAGCAGCAAGAGCCAGGGTGGCTATGGCTACACCTTC.

The V call is TRBV5-1, the J call TRBJ2-1, with 9 bases fitting TRBD1. Germline assignment: CDR1 SGHRS and CDR2 YFSETQ. The CDR3 loop spans 15 amino acids. After removal of 2 bases from V and 6 bases from J, the junction contained 6 bases not matched to a gene. The CDR3 loop reads CASSFGTGIVNEQFF. The CDR3 DNA sequence: TGCGCCAGCAGCTTCGGGACAGGGATAGTCAATGAGCAGTTCTTC. Drawing the rest from reference TRBV5-1 and TRBJ2-1, the complete variable domain is KAGVTQTPRYLIKTRGQQVTLSCSPISGHRSVSWYQQTPGQGLQFLFEYFSETQRNKGNFPGRFSGRQFSNSRSEMNVSTLELGDSALYLCASSFGTGIVNEQFFGPGTRLTVL.

The V and J genes are TRBV10-2 and TRBJ1-1; TRBD1 is a possible D gene (6 bases). The CDR3 length is 13 residues. The V gene's germline CDR1 is WSHSY and CDR2 SAAADI. The V gene lost 4 bases and the J gene lost 5 bases, with 11 bases spanning the gap. The CDR3 nucleotides are TGCGCCAGCAGTGGGGACATTAGGACTGAAGCTTTCTTT. Protein product: CASSGDIRTEAFF.

The genes are TRBV7-2 and TRBJ1-1; TRBD1 might be the D (5 bases). The V end lost 1 base, the J end lost 8 bases, and 14 bases lay between the germline ends. CDR1 and CDR2 (germline): SGHTA, FQGNSA. The CDR3 consists of 14 residues. The CDR3 loop reads CASSLGGRAREAFF. CDR3 coding DNA: TGTGCCAGCAGCTTAGGAGGCAGGGCAAGAGAAGCTTTCTTT.

The V and J genes are TRBV7-9 and TRBJ1-1, with a tentative D call TRBD1 (6 bases). V lost 6 bases and J lost 4, with 12 bases in between. CDR1 is SEHNR and CDR2 is FQNEAQ in the germline V gene (reference sequence). This CDR3 has 13 amino acids. This chain's CDR3 is CASRTGGGTEAFF. The CDR3 DNA reads as TGTGCCAGCAGGACAGGAGGCGGCACTGAAGCTTTCTTT. The variable domain in full, with the rest retrieved from reference TRBV7-9 and TRBJ1-1, is DTGVSQNPRHKITKRGQNVTFRCDPISEHNRLYWYRQTLGQGPEFLTYFQNEAQLEKSRLLSDRFSAERPKGSFSTLEIQRTEQGDSAMYLCASRTGGGTEAFFGQGTRLTVV.

This rearrangement joins TRBV6-5 to TRBJ2-7, with 9 positions matching TRBD1. CDR1 is MNHEY, CDR2 SVGAGI, per germline. This CDR3 region has 12 residues. CDR3 DNA sequence: TGTGTCTCTGGGACAGGGCAATACGAGCAGTACTTC. Its translation: CVSGTGQYEQYF.

The chain combines TRBV12-2 with TRBJ2-7; the DNA was not used to check the table's D call, TRBD2. TRBV12-2 represents a pseudogene. The CDR3 has 15 residues. The CDR3 DNA reads as TGTGCAAGTCGCTTCATTCCAACTATTTCGGGCGAGCAGTACTTC. Protein sequence: CASRFIPTISGEQYF.